This paragraph covers one T cell receptor beta chain sequence. The antigen is not known. This CDR3 spans 15 amino acids. The data originate from a study of CD8+ T cells in alopecia areata. Study outcomes and limitations: Relative to normal scalp, lesional scalp, especially alopecia totalis/universalis, showed higher clonality. Many expanded lesional clones stayed in scalp and blood while on tofacitinib. Sharing of TCR sequences between patients (possibly for HLA-related reasons) was less clear than in mice.

Sequencing templates came from extracted RNA that was reverse transcribed into cDNA. The repertoire was sequenced with immunoSEQ multiplex PCR; TCRdb's copy has only in-frame clones and lacks some. The sample gives about 200,000 clones, roughly 64% of which show up once; 5.5% to 6% is in the top ten. Treatment noted: oral pan-JAK inhibitor, 5-10 mg twice daily. Researchers took lesional scalp punch biopsies and peripheral blood from people who were alopecia areata patients. The clonotype was recovered from a human donor with alopecia areata. Sequencing used CD4+ T cells sorted from blood, obtained at week 24, from a patient treated with tofacitinib. The chain joins TRBV1 to TRBJ1-1; the D segment call TRBD1 is taken from the table without a DNA check. TRBV1 is marked as a pseudogene. CDR3 region: CTSSRDRGQDTEAFF. As DNA, the CDR3 is TGCACCAGCAGCCGGGACAGGGGGCAGGACACTGAAGCTTTCTTT.